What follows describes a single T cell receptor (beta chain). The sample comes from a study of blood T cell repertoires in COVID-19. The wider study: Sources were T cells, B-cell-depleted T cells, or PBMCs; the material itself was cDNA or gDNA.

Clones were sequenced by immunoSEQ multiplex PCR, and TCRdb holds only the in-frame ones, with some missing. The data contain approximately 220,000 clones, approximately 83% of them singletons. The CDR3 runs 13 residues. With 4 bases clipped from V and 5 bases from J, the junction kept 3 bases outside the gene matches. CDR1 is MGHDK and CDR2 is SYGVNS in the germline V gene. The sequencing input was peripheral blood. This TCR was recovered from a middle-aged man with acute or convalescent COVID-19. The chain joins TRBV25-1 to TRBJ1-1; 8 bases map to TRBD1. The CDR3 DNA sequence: TGTGCCAGCAGTGCCACAGGGGGAACTGAAGCTTTCTTT. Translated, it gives CASSATGGTEAFF.